Listed here are 28 T cell receptor beta chains from one sample, sequenced in a study of spatial heterogeneity in lung cancer. MiXCR, run by TCRdb on the 5' RACE reads, gives a single entry per CDR3 protein. The sample holds tens of thousands of distinct CDR3 sequences; roughly a fifth are singletons and the top ten take 5% to 8%. The time point: sample taken at primary tumor resection. No cell sorting; template was whole RNA from tumor, lung tissue or PBMC. The material was PBMCs, obtained at surgery. All receptors come from a male donor with early-stage non-small cell lung cancer.

This chain joins TRBV20-1 and TRBJ2-3, with D maybe TRBD1 (5 bases). The CDR3 runs 12 residues. Deletions cut 5 bases from V and 5 bases from J, with 11 bases between. The germline CDR1 and CDR2 sequences are DFQATT and SNEGSKA (reference sequence). The CDR3: CSAQRQRDTQYF. The CDR3 bases are TGCAGTGCTCAGAGACAGCGAGATACGCAGTATTTT.

The table lists this clonotype with a few counts. This may come from a read error, since a much larger clone is one base off. V gene TRBV7-8 combines with J gene TRBJ2-3; 7 positions match TRBD1. This CDR3 is built from 13 residues. J was trimmed by 5 bases and V by 2 bases; bases with no gene match: 1. Looked up from germline, CDR1 is SGHVS and CDR2 is FQNEAQ. The CDR3 protein is CASSLQGVDTQYF. Here the CDR3 DNA reads TGTGCCAGCAGCTTACAGGGGGTAGATACGCAGTATTTT. The full variable domain, with the rest looked up from reference TRBV7-8 and TRBJ2-3, is GAGVSQSPRYKVAKRGQDVALRCDPISGHVSLFWYQQALGQGPEFLTYFQNEAQLDKSGLPSDRFFAERPEGSVSTLKIQRTQQEDSAVYLCASSLQGVDTQYFGPGTRLTVL.

The genes are TRBV7-3 and TRBJ1-3; D is perhaps TRBD1 (6 bases). V lost 5 bases, J lost 0 bases, and 14 bases lay in between. Germline V gene data show CDR1 as SGHTA and CDR2 as FQGTGA. The CDR3 has 16 amino acids. DNA of the CDR3: TGTGCCAGCAGCCCAGGGACATCTCGCTCTGGAAACACCATATATTTT. Translation gives CASSPGTSRSGNTIYF. Drawing the rest from reference TRBV7-3 and TRBJ1-3, the complete variable domain is GAGVSQTPSNKVTEKGKYVELRCDPISGHTALYWYRQSLGQGPEFLIYFQGTGAADDSGLPNDRFFAVRPEGSVSTLKIQRTERGDSAVYLCASSPGTSRSGNTIYFGEGSWLTVV.

In this sample, this clonotype turned up a few times. The chain has TRBV5-1 and TRBJ2-1; D uncertain. V gave up 0 bases and J gave up 8 bases, with 15 bases separating them. The CDR3 is 15 amino acids. CDR1 is SGHRS, CDR2 YFSETQ, per germline. In nucleotides, the CDR3 is TGCGCCAGCAGCTTGGGAGGTCTAGTTCTCGATGAGCAGTTCTTC. Amino acid sequence: CASSLGGLVLDEQFF.

The rearrangement uses TRBV10-3 and TRBJ1-1, with D tentatively TRBD1 (5 bases). The CDR3 spans 13 residues. Germline CDR1 reads ENHRY; CDR2 reads SYGVKD. Between the trimmed V and J ends, which lost 3 bases and 1 base, there was a span of 6 bases. The CDR3 protein is CAISEQENTEAFF. The CDR3 nucleotides are TGTGCCATCAGTGAACAGGAGAACACTGAAGCTTTCTTT.

At least ten counts were recorded for this clonotype. The chain recombines TRBV12-3 or TRBV12-4 with TRBJ1-5; 7 bases line up with TRBD1. This CDR3 region has 12 residues. V was pared by 7 bases and J by 4 bases, with 1 base of the junction left unmatched. CDR3 sequence reads: CASKQGNQPQHF. The CDR3 nucleotides are TGTGCCAGCAAACAGGGGAATCAGCCCCAGCATTTT.

This chain joins TRBV15 and TRBJ2-2, with TRBD2 matching 8 bases. Germline values: CDR1 LNHNV, CDR2 YYDKDF (reference sequence). V dropped 3 bases and J dropped 6; count of bases not matched to a gene: 3. The CDR3 has 14 amino acids. The CDR3 DNA sequence: TGTGCCACCAGCAGGGTAGCGGGATCCGGGGAGCTGTTTTTT. It translates to CATSRVAGSGELFF.

This clonotype has just a few counts. V is TRBV28 and J is TRBJ1-5; no clear D. Germline CDR1 MDHEN, CDR2 SYDVKM. V lost 4 bases, J lost 9 bases, and 22 bases lay in between. The CDR3 is made up of 16 amino acids. The CDR3 region has the DNA TGTGCCAGCAGTTCCCCCCGTGTGGGCCTAATCACGCCCCAGCATTTT. It is translated as CASSSPRVGLITPQHF.

This clonotype was recorded at least ten times. This sequence joins TRBV20-1 and TRBJ1-1; TRBD1 agrees at 7 bases. Germline V CDR1 and CDR2: DFQATT, SNEGSKA (reference sequence). Trimming removed 7 bases from V and 3 bases from J; junction bases left unmatched: 8. The CDR3 contains 13 residues. The CDR3: CSVHRGSDTEAFF. DNA for the CDR3: TGCAGTGTCCACAGGGGATCGGACACTGAAGCTTTCTTT.

This sequence joins TRBV28 and TRBJ1-1, with 10 bases aligning to TRBD1. J gave up 3 bases and V 2 bases, and 12 bases lay outside the gene matches. CDR3 size: 18 residues. Germline V gene sequence: CDR1 MDHEN, CDR2 SYDVKM. CDR3 sequence (DNA): TGTGCCAGCAGTTTAGTGGGACAGGGGAGTATTCGGGACACTGAAGCTTTCTTT. Translation gives CASSLVGQGSIRDTEAFF.

The sample holds a few counts of this clonotype. The chain joins TRBV19 to TRBJ2-5, with TRBD1 matching 10 bases. Germline CDR1 and CDR2: LNHDA and SQIVND (reference sequence). The length of the CDR3 is 15 residues. The V segment lost 5 bases and the J segment 2 bases; nucleotides outside the gene matches: 5. CDR3 residues: CASSLGTGEQETQYF. DNA of the CDR3: TGTGCCAGTAGTCTCGGGACAGGGGAACAAGAGACCCAGTACTTC.

The rearrangement uses TRBV5-6 and TRBJ1-2; possible D gene TRBD1, 5 bases. There are 14 residues in the CDR3. V lost 0 bases and J lost 6, with 12 bases in between. Germline-derived CDR1 and CDR2 are SGHDT and YYEEEE. In DNA, the CDR3 is TGTGCCAGCAGCTTGGCCAACCGGGGGAATGGCTACACCTTC. Translated, it gives CASSLANRGNGYTF.

This clonotype was seen more than once but under ten times. The chain has TRBV19 and TRBJ1-5; TRBD1 is a possible D gene (5 bases). The CDR3 is made up of 14 amino acids. Germline-derived CDR1 and CDR2 are LNHDA and SQIVND (reference sequence). V lost 6 bases, J lost 0 bases, and 9 bases lay in between. The CDR3 bases are TGTGCCAGTAGCGGGGCCCATAGCAATCAGCCCCAGCATTTT. Translated, it gives CASSGAHSNQPQHF.

The rearrangement uses TRBV11-2 and TRBJ2-1; no definite D call. V was clipped by 7 bases and J by 7 bases, with 8 bases between them. The germline CDR1 and CDR2 sequences are SGHAT and FQNNGV. There are 11 residues in the CDR3. In DNA, the CDR3 is TGTGCCAGCACCAGTTCTAATGAGCAGTTCTTC. It translates to CASTSSNEQFF.

This chain links TRBV29-1 with TRBJ1-4, with D hard to call. With 4 bases removed from V and 4 bases from J, the gap between germline ends came to 13 bases. Germline V gene lookup returns CDR1 SQVTM and CDR2 ANQGSEA. The CDR3 contains 14 residues. CDR3 DNA sequence: TGCAGCGTTGGAATGTCGGGAATTAATGAAAAACTGTTTTTT. Translating it yields CSVGMSGINEKLFF. The full variable domain, in which reference TRBV29-1 and TRBJ1-4 provide the parts outside the CDR3, is SAVISQKPSRDICQRGTSLTIQCQVDSQVTMMFWYRQQPGQSLTLIATANQGSEATYESGFVIDKFPISRPNLTFSTLTVSNMSPEDSSIYLCSVGMSGINEKLFFGSGTQLSVL.

The V gene is TRBV7-2, the J gene TRBJ2-3, with D perhaps TRBD1 (5 bases). V lost 1 base and J 2 bases, leaving 19 bases between the germline ends. The germline gives CDR1 SGHTA, CDR2 FQGNSA. This CDR3 contains 18 residues. CDR3 protein: CASSLGSGRRVATDTQYF. CDR3 sequence (DNA): TGTGCCAGCAGCTTAGGATCAGGGCGTAGGGTGGCCACAGATACGCAGTATTTT.

This clonotype was seen only a few times. This chain joins TRBV11-1 and TRBJ1-6, with a weak D call TRBD1 (5 bases). Trimming stripped 4 bases from V and 3 bases from J, with 13 bases between. The CDR3 is made up of 16 amino acids. CDR1 and CDR2 from the germline V gene are SGHAT and FQDESV (reference sequence). The CDR3 here is CASSSRDRGYNSPLHF. The CDR3 region has the DNA TGTGCCAGCAGCTCCCGGGACCGCGGCTATAATTCACCCCTCCACTTT.

The V and J genes are TRBV15 and TRBJ2-7, with D tentatively TRBD1 or TRBD2 (6 bases each). V was pared by 5 bases and J by 6 bases, with 14 bases between. This CDR3 is 13 amino acids long. Per germline, CDR1 LNHNV and CDR2 YYDKDF (reference sequence). The CDR3 DNA reads as TGTGCCACCAGCCCCAGGGGAGGATCCGAGCAGTACTTC. This translates into CATSPRGGSEQYF.

The chain uses TRBV30 and TRBJ1-5, with a weak D call TRBD1 (5 bases). Deletions cut 3 bases from V and 4 bases from J, with 13 bases between. The CDR3 is made up of 14 amino acids. In germline, CDR1 is GTSNPN, CDR2 SVGIG (reference sequence). The CDR3 DNA reads TGTGCCTGGAGAATGGCAGGGACGAATCAGCCCCAGCATTTT. The encoded protein is CAWRMAGTNQPQHF. Based on the CDR3 plus reference TRBV30 and TRBJ1-5, the full variable domain is SQTIHQWPATLVQPVGSPLSLECTVEGTSNPNLYWYRQAAGRGLQLLFYSVGIGQISSEVPQNLSASRPQDRQFILSSKKLLLSDSGFYLCAWRMAGTNQPQHFGDGTRLSIL.

The table lists this clonotype with a count of one. The chain employs TRBV12-3 or TRBV12-4 and TRBJ2-5; no firm D call. CDR3 length: 14 residues. The V end lost 4 bases, the J end lost 5 bases, and 14 bases lay between the germline ends. This CDR3 is CASSSARGWETQYF. The DNA of the CDR3 is TGTGCCAGCAGTTCGGCCCGTGGCTGGGAGACCCAGTACTTC.

The V call is TRBV6-6, the J call TRBJ2-6, with D possibly TRBD1 on 5 matching bases. Trimming shortened V by 2 bases and J by 0 bases, and 8 bases separated the two germline ends. The CDR3 runs 16 residues. CDR1 is MNHNY, CDR2 SVGAGI, per germline (reference sequence). The CDR3: CASSYEGVSGANVLTF. Written as DNA, the CDR3 is TGTGCCAGCAGTTACGAAGGGGTCTCTGGGGCCAACGTCCTGACTTTC.

The chain is built from TRBV3-1 and TRBJ2-1; a possible D gene is TRBD1 (5 bases). Germline V gene data show CDR1 as LGHDT and CDR2 as YNNKEL (reference sequence). The length of the CDR3 is 13 residues. The germline V and J ends were trimmed by 4 bases and 5 bases, with 9 bases remaining between them. The CDR3 loop is CASSLVGHNEQFF. In nucleotides, the CDR3 is TGTGCCAGCAGCCTGGTGGGGCACAATGAGCAGTTCTTC.

This rearrangement joins TRBV3-1 to TRBJ2-1; 12 bases are shared with TRBD2. Looked up from germline, CDR1 is LGHDT and CDR2 is YNNKEL (reference sequence). Trimming removed 3 bases from V and 7 bases from J; junction bases left unmatched: 4. The CDR3 is made up of 15 amino acids. CDR3 sequence (DNA): TGTGCCAGCAGCCAGCTAGCGGGAGGGCGAAATGAGCAGTTCTTC. Protein sequence: CASSQLAGGRNEQFF.

This clonotype turned up a few times. The chain carries TRBV27 and TRBJ1-1; the match to TRBD1 covers 7 bases. J lost 3 bases, V lost 8 bases, and 9 bases had no gene match. Germline V CDR1 and CDR2: MNHEY, SMNVEV (reference sequence). There are 14 residues in the CDR3. The CDR3 nucleotides are TGTGCCAGCCGAACCGACAGGGCGGACACTGAAGCTTTCTTT. It yields the protein CASRTDRADTEAFF.

This chain uses TRBV29-1 with TRBJ2-3; the D is unclear. The germline CDR1 and CDR2 sequences are SQVTM and ANQGSEA. The CDR3 is 15 amino acids. With 2 bases removed from V and 0 bases from J, the gap between germline ends came to 12 bases. The CDR3: CSVESTSASTDTQYF. CDR3 DNA sequence: TGCAGCGTTGAATCGACGAGCGCCAGCACAGATACGCAGTATTTT.

Many counts were recorded for this clonotype. The J gene is TRBJ2-5, the V gene TRBV7-9; 8 positions match TRBD1. The CDR3 covers 15 residues. Germline V CDR1 and CDR2: SEHNR, FQNEAQ (reference sequence). The ends lost 2 bases at V and 2 bases at J; junction bases unmatched: 4. The CDR3 spells CASSLRTGSQETQYF. CDR3 in DNA: TGTGCCAGCAGCTTAAGGACAGGGTCGCAAGAGACCCAGTACTTC.

This clonotype came up a few times. This chain links TRBV10-2 with TRBJ2-3, with unresolved D. The CDR3 is 11 amino acids. Germline lookup yields CDR1 WSHSY and CDR2 SAAADI. V was cut by 0 bases and J by 5 bases, with 0 bases left in between. CDR3 nucleotide sequence: TGCGCCAGCAGTGAGTCAGATACGCAGTATTTT. Amino acids: CASSESDTQYF.

This clonotype was detected ten times or more. The chain has TRBV5-5 and TRBJ2-5, with 7 bases fitting TRBD1. Germline V gene data show CDR1 as SGHKS and CDR2 as YYEKEE (reference sequence). The CDR3 extends over 14 amino acids. V was pared by 5 bases and J by 3 bases, with 7 bases of the junction left unmatched. The CDR3 loop reads CASRFRQGEETQYF. The CDR3 bases are TGTGCCAGCAGATTTCGACAGGGAGAAGAGACCCAGTACTTC.